The 19 T cell receptor beta chains below come from one sample, sequenced in a study of cytomegalovirus exposure and HLA in healthy donors. The study ran its PCR with 60 Vbeta and 13 Jbeta primers. Sequencing was performed with immunoSEQ multiplex PCR; in TCRdb, only in-frame clones are kept and a portion is missing. The sample data list almost 40,000 clones. The sequenced material came from PBMCs. The receptors were sampled from a woman aged 25 to 45 in good health and CMV-seropositive.

The chain joins TRBV27 to TRBJ2-7, with D tentatively TRBD2 (5 bases). CDR1 MNHEY and CDR2 SMNVEV come from the germline V gene (reference sequence). The CDR3 is 14 amino acids. The V and J ends lost 2 bases and 0 bases respectively, with 8 bases between them. The CDR3 bases are TGTGCCAGCAGTTTAGGAACTAGCTCCTACGAGCAGTACTTC. It encodes CASSLGTSSYEQYF.

The chain combines TRBV5-1 with TRBJ1-1, with 7 bases identical to TRBD1. The CDR3 is 11 amino acids. Germline lookup yields CDR1 SGHRS and CDR2 YFSETQ. V was clipped by 8 bases and J by 7 bases; unmatched bases: 5. The CDR3 coding sequence is TGCGCCAGGACCGGGACAGATGAAGCTTTCTTT. Translation gives CARTGTDEAFF.

V is TRBV7-2 and J is TRBJ1-2; a weak D match, TRBD1 (6 bases). This CDR3 comprises 13 residues. Trimming took off 5 bases at V and 8 bases at J, with 15 bases between the two ends. Germline V gene sequence: CDR1 SGHTA, CDR2 FQGNSA. The CDR3 bases are TGTGCCAGCAGCCCAATCGGTGGGGGCGGCTACACCTTC. Its protein is CASSPIGGGGYTF.

The chain links TRBV30 to TRBJ1-1, with D unresolved. This CDR3 contains 16 residues. The germline gives CDR1 GTSNPN, CDR2 SVGIG (reference sequence). The V end lost 5 bases, the J end lost 0 bases, and 19 bases lay between the germline ends. This chain's CDR3 is CAWVGGPTGVNTEAFF. The CDR3 DNA reads as TGTGCCTGGGTGGGTGGACCGACGGGAGTGAACACTGAAGCTTTCTTT.

The rearrangement links TRBV7-8 to TRBJ2-1, with TRBD2 matching over 12 bases. Trimming at V came to 2 bases and at J to 4 bases, leaving 3 bases not matched to a gene. This CDR3 region has 16 residues. Germline V CDR1 and CDR2: SGHVS, FQNEAQ. CDR3 DNA sequence: TGTGCCAGCAGCTTAACTAGCGGGGGGTATTACAATGAGCAGTTCTTC. Translation gives CASSLTSGGYYNEQFF.

This sequence joins TRBV7-2 and TRBJ1-6; TRBD1 is a possible D gene (6 bases). V shed 4 bases and J shed 10 bases, with 20 bases lying between them. The germline gives CDR1 SGHTA, CDR2 FQGNSA. The CDR3 length is 16 residues. The CDR3 spells CASSSTQGILESPLHF. In DNA form, the CDR3 reads TGTGCCAGCAGCTCCACCCAGGGGATTCTGGAATCACCCCTCCACTTT.

The chain joins TRBV27 to TRBJ2-7; D is possibly TRBD2 (5 bases). V was trimmed by 1 base and J by 3 bases, leaving 16 bases between them. Germline lookup yields CDR1 MNHEY and CDR2 SMNVEV (reference sequence). The length of the CDR3 is 16 residues. CDR3 bases: TGTGCCAGCAGTTTATGGGCTGAGGGAACCCTCTACGAGCAGTACTTC. Its translation is CASSLWAEGTLYEQYF.

The J gene is TRBJ1-5, the V gene TRBV4-1; 7 bases are shared with TRBD1. The junction had 8 bases not matched to a gene; V was cut back by 0 bases and J by 3 bases. The CDR3 loop spans 17 amino acids. The germline V gene encodes CDR1 MGHRA and CDR2 YSYEKL. DNA of the CDR3: TGCGCCAGCAGCCAAGATCGGATGGGACAGTACAATCAGCCCCAGCATTTT. It is translated as CASSQDRMGQYNQPQHF.

V usage is TRBV5-1 and J usage is TRBJ1-1, with D possibly TRBD1 on 5 matching bases. The CDR3 runs to 13 residues. V was clipped by 4 bases and J by 1 base, with 8 bases between them. Germline loops: CDR1 SGHRS, CDR2 YFSETQ. CDR3 coding DNA: TGCGCCAGCAGCCCCCAGGGGAACACTGAAGCTTTCTTT. Amino acids: CASSPQGNTEAFF. The full variable domain, completed using reference TRBV5-1 and TRBJ1-1, is KAGVTQTPRYLIKTRGQQVTLSCSPISGHRSVSWYQQTPGQGLQFLFEYFSETQRNKGNFPGRFSGRQFSNSRSEMNVSTLELGDSALYLCASSPQGNTEAFFGQGTRLTVV.

V and J are TRBV5-1 and TRBJ2-1, with TRBD2 matching over 11 bases. CDR3 length: 17 amino acids. Germline values: CDR1 SGHRS, CDR2 YFSETQ. The trim removed 0 bases at V and 5 bases at J, leaving 7 bases unmatched. This CDR3 reads CASSLGTSGGTNNEQFF. The CDR3 DNA reads as TGCGCCAGCAGCTTGGGCACTAGCGGGGGAACAAACAATGAGCAGTTCTTC. Using reference TRBV5-1 and TRBJ2-1 for the parts outside the CDR3, the full variable domain is KAGVTQTPRYLIKTRGQQVTLSCSPISGHRSVSWYQQTPGQGLQFLFEYFSETQRNKGNFPGRFSGRQFSNSRSEMNVSTLELGDSALYLCASSLGTSGGTNNEQFFGPGTRLTVL.

This chain links TRBV5-1 with TRBJ1-2, with D perhaps matching TRBD1 (6 bases). CDR3 length: 15 amino acids. Germline-derived CDR1 and CDR2 are SGHRS and YFSETQ. V was pared by 1 base and J by 2 bases, with 12 bases between. The CDR3, as DNA: TGCGCCAGCAGCTTGACGCTGGGGGCGAACTATGGCTACACCTTC. Its protein is CASSLTLGANYGYTF.

The V and J genes are TRBV19 and TRBJ2-1; 10 bases line up with TRBD2. CDR3 length: 19 residues. V gave up 4 bases and J gave up 7 bases; unmatched junction bases: 19. The germline V gene has CDR1 LNHDA and CDR2 SQIVND (reference sequence). In DNA, the CDR3 is TGTGCCAGTAGTACCCGCCTAGCGGGGGCAGGAAGGGTAATGAATGAGCAGTTCTTC. It codes for CASSTRLAGAGRVMNEQFF.

The rearrangement joins TRBV7-9 to TRBJ2-1; 8 positions agree with TRBD2. V shed 10 bases and J 2 bases; nucleotides not matched to a gene: 13. The CDR3 length is 16 residues. CDR1 is SEHNR and CDR2 is FQNEAQ in the germline V gene (reference sequence). CDR3 region: CAIPGFSGDAYNEQFF. As DNA, the CDR3 is TGTGCCATTCCAGGGTTTAGCGGGGATGCCTACAATGAGCAGTTCTTC.

The rearrangement uses TRBV6-1 and TRBJ1-4, with D perhaps TRBD1 (6 bases). With 4 bases removed from V and 3 bases from J, the gap between germline ends came to 15 bases. Germline V gene sequence: CDR1 MNHNS, CDR2 SASEGT. This CDR3 comprises 16 residues. The CDR3 protein is CASSAYRWGPNEKLFF. The CDR3 coding sequence is TGTGCCAGCAGTGCCTATCGATGGGGGCCTAATGAAAAACTGTTTTTT.

The V gene is TRBV10-2, the J gene TRBJ1-1; 7 bases fit TRBD1. The J segment lost 3 bases and the V segment lost 6 bases, leaving 16 bases of the junction unmatched. CDR3 length equals 17 residues. Germline V gene data show CDR1 as WSHSY and CDR2 as SAAADI. The CDR3 sequence: CASSRTGRGAGDTEAFF. CDR3 DNA: TGCGCCAGCAGCAGGACAGGTAGGGGAGCCGGGGACACTGAAGCTTTCTTT.

The gene calls are TRBV18 and TRBJ1-5, with D unresolved. Germline CDR1 and CDR2: KGHSH and LQKENI. The CDR3 is 15 amino acids. V lost 1 base and J 0 bases, leaving 7 bases between the germline ends. The DNA for the CDR3 is TGTGCCAGCTCACCACAGCCTTATAGCAATCAGCCCCAGCATTTT. Amino acids: CASSPQPYSNQPQHF.

The gene calls are TRBV7-2 and TRBJ2-1; D possibly corresponds to TRBD2 (6 bases). Germline CDR1 SGHTA, CDR2 FQGNSA. The CDR3 is made up of 14 amino acids. The V end was cut by 1 base, the J end by 8 bases, with 12 bases between. This CDR3 is CASSLGLANDEQFF. The CDR3, as DNA: TGTGCCAGCAGCTTAGGGCTAGCGAACGATGAGCAGTTCTTC.

The V and J genes are TRBV11-2 and TRBJ1-1; tentatively, D is TRBD1 (5 bases). The CDR3 is made up of 15 amino acids. Germline assignment: CDR1 SGHAT and CDR2 FQNNGV. V lost 1 base, J lost 4 bases, and 13 bases lay in between. The CDR3 DNA reads TGTGCCAGCAGCTTAGTCGGGGGAGGGGCCACTGAAGCTTTCTTT. Its translation: CASSLVGGGATEAFF.

The chain carries TRBV9 and TRBJ2-5; D remains unclear. Germline CDR1 and CDR2: SGDLS and YYNGEE. CDR3 length equals 15 residues. Between the trimmed V and J ends, which lost 2 bases and 2 bases, there was a span of 13 bases. CDR3 loop: CASSVGSHYQETQYF. The CDR3 bases are TGTGCCAGCAGCGTTGGCAGTCACTATCAAGAGACCCAGTACTTC.